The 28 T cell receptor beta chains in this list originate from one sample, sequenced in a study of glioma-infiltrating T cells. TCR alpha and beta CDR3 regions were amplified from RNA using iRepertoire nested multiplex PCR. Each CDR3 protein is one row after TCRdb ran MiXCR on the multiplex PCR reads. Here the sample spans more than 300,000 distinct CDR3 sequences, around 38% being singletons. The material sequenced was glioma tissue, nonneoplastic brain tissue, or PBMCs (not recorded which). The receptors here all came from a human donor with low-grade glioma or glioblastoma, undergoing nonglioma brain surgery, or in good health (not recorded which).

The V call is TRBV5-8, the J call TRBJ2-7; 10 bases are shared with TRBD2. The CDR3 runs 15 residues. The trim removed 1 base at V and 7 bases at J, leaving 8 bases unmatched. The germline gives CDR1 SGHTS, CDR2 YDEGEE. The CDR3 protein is CASSLKAGGFSEQYF. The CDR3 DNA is TGTGCCAGCAGCTTGAAAGCGGGAGGGTTCAGTGAGCAGTACTTC. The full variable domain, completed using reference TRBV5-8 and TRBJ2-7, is EAGVTQSPTHLIKTRGQQATLRCSPISGHTSVYWYQQALGLGLQFLLWYDEGEERNRGNFPPRFSGRQFPNYSSELNVNALELEDSALYLCASSLKAGGFSEQYFGPGTRLTVT.

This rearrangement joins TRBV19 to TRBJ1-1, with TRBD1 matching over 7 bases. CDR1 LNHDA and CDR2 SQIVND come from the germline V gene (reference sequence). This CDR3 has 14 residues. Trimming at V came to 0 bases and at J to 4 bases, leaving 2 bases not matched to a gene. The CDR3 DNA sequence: TGTGCCAGTAGTATAGACAGGGGGGCCACTGAAGCTTTCTTT. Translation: CASSIDRGATEAFF.

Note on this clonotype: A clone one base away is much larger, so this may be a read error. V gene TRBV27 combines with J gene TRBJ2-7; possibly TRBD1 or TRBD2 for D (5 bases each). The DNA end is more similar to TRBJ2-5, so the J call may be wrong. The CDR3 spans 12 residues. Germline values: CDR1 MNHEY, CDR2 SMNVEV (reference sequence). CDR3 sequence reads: CASSLSGGTQYF. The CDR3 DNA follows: TGTGCCAGCAGTTTATCTGGGGGGACCCAGTACTTC.

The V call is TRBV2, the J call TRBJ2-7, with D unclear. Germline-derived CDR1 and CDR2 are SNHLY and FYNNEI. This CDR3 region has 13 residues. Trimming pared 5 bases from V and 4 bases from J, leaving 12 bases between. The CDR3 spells CASSLPLTYEQYF. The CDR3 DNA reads TGTGCCAGCAGTCTCCCTCTAACGTACGAGCAGTACTTC.

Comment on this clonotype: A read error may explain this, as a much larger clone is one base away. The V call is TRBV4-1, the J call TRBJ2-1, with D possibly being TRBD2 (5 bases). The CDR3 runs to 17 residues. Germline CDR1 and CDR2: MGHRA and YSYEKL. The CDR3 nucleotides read TGCGCCAGCAGCCAAGATCGGGGAGTGAGCTCCAACAATGAGCAGTTCTTC. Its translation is CASSQDRGVSSNNEQFF.

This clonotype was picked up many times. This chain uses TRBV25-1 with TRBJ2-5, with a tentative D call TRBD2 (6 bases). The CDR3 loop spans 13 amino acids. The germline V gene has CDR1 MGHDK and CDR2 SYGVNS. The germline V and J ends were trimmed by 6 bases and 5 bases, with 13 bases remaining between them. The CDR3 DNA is TGTGCCAGCAGCCCCCGGGAGAGGGAGACCCAGTACTTC. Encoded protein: CASSPRERETQYF.

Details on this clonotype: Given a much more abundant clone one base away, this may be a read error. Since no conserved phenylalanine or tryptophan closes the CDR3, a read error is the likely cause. The CDR3 is CASSSSDGEAFS. The CDR3 region has the DNA TGTGCCAGCAGCTCCTCCGACGGTGAAGCTTTCTCT. This chain links TRBV4-2 with TRBJ1-1; D is unclear. The length of the CDR3 is 12 residues. V lost 5 bases and J lost 7, with 11 bases in between. In germline, CDR1 is LGHNA, CDR2 YNFKEQ.

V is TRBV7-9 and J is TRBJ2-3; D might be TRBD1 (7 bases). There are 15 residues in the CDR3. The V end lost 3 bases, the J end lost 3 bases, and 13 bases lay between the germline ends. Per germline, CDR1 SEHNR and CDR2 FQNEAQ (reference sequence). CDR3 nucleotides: TGTGCCAGCAGCTTGCTCGGGGGACAGACAGATACGCAGTATTTT. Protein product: CASSLLGGQTDTQYF.

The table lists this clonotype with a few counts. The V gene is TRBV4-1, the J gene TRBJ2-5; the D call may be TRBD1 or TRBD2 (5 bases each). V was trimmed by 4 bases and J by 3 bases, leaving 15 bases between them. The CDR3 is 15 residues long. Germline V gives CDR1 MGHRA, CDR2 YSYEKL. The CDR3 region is CASSPGPGTEETQYF. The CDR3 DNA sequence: TGCGCCAGCAGCCCGGGGCCCGGGACCGAAGAGACCCAGTACTTC.

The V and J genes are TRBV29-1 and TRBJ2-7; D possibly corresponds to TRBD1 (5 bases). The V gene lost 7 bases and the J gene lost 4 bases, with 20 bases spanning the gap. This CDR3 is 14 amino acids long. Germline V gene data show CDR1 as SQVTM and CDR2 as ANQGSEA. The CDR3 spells CSAPKKEQEYEQYF. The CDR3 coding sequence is TGCAGCGCCCCGAAGAAGGAACAGGAATACGAGCAGTACTTC.

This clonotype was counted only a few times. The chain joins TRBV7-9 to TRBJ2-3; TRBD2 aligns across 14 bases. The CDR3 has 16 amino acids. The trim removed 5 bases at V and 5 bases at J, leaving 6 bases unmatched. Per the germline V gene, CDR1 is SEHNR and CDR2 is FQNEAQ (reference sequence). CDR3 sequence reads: CASSPRLAGGLDTQYF. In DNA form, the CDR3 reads TGTGCCAGCAGCCCCCGACTAGCGGGAGGGCTAGATACGCAGTATTTT.

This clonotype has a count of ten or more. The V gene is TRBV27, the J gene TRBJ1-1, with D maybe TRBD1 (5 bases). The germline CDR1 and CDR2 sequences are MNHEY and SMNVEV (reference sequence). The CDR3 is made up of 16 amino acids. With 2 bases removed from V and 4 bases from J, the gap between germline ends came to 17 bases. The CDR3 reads CASSLPPGRDSTEAFF. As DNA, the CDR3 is TGTGCCAGCAGTTTACCCCCGGGACGGGACTCCACTGAAGCTTTCTTT.

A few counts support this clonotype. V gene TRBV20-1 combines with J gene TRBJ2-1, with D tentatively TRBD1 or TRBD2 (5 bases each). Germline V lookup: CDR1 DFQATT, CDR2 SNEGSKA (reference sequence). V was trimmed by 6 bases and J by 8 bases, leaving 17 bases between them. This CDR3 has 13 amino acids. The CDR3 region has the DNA TGCAGTGCCATCAAGGGACCGCGCGATGAGCAGTTCTTC. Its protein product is CSAIKGPRDEQFF.

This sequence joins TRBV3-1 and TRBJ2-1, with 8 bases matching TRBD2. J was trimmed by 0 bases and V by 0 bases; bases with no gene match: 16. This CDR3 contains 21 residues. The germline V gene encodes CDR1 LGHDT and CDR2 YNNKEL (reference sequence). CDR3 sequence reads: CASSQDRGGSGALSSYNEQFF. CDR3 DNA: TGTGCCAGCAGCCAAGATAGGGGAGGTAGCGGGGCCTTAAGCTCCTACAATGAGCAGTTCTTC.

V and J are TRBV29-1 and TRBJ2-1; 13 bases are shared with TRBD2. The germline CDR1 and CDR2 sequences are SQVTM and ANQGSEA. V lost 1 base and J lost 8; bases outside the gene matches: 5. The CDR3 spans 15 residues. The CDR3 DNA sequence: TGCAGCGTTGAAGGGCGACTAGCGGGAGGCGATGAGCAGTTCTTC. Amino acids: CSVEGRLAGGDEQFF.

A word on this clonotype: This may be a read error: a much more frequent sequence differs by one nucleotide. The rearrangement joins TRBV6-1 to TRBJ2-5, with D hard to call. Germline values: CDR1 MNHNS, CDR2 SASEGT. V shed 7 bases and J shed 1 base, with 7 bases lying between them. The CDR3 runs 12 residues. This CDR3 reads CASTRLQETQYF. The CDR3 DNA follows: TGTGCCAGCACAAGACTCCAAGAGACCCAGTACTTC.

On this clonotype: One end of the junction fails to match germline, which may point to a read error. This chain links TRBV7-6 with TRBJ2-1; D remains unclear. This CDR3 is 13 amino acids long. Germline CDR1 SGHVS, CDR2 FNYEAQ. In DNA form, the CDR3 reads TGTCCCAGCAGCTTACCCCCCTCTCGTGAGCAGTTCTTC. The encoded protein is CPSSLPPSREQFF.

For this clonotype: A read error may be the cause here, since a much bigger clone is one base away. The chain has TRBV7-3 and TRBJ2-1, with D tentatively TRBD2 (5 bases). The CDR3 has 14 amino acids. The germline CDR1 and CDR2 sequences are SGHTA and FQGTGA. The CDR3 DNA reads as TGTGCCAGCAGCTTAACGGGAGACTACAATGGGCAGTTCTTC. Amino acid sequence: CASSLTGDYNGQFF. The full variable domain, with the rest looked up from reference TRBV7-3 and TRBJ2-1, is GAGVSQTPSNKVTEKGKYVELRCDPISGHTALYWYRQSLGQGPEFLIYFQGTGAADDSGLPNDRFFAVRPEGSVSTLKIQRTERGDSAVYLCASSLTGDYNGQFFGPGTRLTVL.

The chain's CDR3 is CSARVPLERGEQFF. DNA of the CDR3: TGCAGTGCTAGAGTACCGCTTGAGAGGGGTGAGCAGTTCTTC. The chain combines TRBV20-1 with TRBJ2-1; tentatively, D is TRBD1 or TRBD2 (5 bases each). V was clipped by 1 base and J by 9 bases, with 16 bases between them. CDR1 is DFQATT and CDR2 is SNEGSKA in the germline V gene (reference sequence). CDR3 length: 14 residues.

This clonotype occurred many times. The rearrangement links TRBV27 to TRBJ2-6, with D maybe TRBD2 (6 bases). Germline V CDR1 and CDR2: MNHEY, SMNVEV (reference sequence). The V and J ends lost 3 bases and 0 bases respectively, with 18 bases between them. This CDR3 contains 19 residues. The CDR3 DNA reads TGTGCCAGCAGTTTTTCTTTGGCAGGCGGGAACTCTGGGGCCAACGTCCTGACTTTC. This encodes CASSFSLAGGNSGANVLTF.

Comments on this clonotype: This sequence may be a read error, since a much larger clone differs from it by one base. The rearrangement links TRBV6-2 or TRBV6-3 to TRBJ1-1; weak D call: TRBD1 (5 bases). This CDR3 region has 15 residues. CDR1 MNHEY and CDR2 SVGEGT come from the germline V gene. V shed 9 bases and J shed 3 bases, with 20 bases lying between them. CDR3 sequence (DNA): TGTGCCAGGACCCTGGGACGGGGAGGATACACTGAAGCTTTCTTT. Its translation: CARTLGRGGYTEAFF.

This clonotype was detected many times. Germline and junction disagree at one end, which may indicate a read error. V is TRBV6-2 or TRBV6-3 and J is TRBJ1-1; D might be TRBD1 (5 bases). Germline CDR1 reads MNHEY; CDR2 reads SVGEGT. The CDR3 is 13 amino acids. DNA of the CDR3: TGTGCCAGCGGACACCGAGCGCCCTTCGGATTAGATTTT. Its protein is CASGHRAPFGLDF.

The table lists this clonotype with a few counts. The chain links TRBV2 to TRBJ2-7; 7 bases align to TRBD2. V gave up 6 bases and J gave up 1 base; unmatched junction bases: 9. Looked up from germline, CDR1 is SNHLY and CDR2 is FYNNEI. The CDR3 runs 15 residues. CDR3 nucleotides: TGTGCCAGCAGCCTAACGATAGCGGGTTCCTACGAGCAGTACTTC. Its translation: CASSLTIAGSYEQYF.

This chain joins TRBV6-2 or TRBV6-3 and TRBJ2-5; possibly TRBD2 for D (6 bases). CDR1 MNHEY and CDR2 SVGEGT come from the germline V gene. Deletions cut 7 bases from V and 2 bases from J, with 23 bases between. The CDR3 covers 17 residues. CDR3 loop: CASNPPPGGKLQETQYF. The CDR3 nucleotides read TGTGCCAGCAATCCACCCCCCGGAGGGAAGCTTCAAGAGACCCAGTACTTC.

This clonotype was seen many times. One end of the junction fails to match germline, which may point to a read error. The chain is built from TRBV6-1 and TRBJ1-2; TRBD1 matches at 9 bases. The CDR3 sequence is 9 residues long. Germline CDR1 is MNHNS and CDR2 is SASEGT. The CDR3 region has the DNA TGTGCCTTCCAAGGACAGGGGCCCTTC. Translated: CAFQGQGPF.

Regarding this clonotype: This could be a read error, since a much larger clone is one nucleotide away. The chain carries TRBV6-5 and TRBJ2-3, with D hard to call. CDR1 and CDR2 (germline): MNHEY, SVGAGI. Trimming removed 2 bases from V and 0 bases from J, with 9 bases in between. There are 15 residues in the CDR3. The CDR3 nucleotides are TGTGCCAGCAGTTACACTGCGGCCAGCACAGATACGCAGTATTTT. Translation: CASSYTAASTDTQYF.

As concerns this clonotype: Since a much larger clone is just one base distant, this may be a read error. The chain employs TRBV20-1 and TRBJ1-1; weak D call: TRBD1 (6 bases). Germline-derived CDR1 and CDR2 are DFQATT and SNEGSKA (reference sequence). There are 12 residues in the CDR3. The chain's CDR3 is CSAYDRNTKAFF. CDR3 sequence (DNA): TGCAGTGCTTACGACAGGAACACTAAAGCTTTCTTT.

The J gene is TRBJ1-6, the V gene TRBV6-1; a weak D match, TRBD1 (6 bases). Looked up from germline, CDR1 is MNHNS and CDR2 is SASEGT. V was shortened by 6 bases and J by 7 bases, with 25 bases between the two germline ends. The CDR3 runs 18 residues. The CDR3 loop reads CASRTIATGFFKNSPLHF. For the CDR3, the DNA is TGTGCCAGCAGGACAATAGCTACAGGGTTTTTTAAGAATTCACCCCTCCACTTT.